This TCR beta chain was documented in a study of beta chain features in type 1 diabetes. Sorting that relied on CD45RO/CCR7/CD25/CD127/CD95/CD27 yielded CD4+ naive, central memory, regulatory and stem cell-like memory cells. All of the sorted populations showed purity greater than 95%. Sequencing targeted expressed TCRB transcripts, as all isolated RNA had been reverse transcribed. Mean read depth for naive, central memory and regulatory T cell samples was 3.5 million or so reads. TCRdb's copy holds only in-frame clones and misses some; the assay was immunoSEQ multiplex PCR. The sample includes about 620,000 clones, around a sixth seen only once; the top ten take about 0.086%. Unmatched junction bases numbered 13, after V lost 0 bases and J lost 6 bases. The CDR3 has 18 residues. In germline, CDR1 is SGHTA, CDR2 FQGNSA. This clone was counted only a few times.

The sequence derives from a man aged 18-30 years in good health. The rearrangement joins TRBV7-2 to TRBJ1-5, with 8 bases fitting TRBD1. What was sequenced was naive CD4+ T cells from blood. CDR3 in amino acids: CASSLALNPGGFGQPQHF. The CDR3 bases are TGTGCCAGCAGCTTAGCGCTAAATCCAGGGGGCTTCGGTCAGCCCCAGCATTTT. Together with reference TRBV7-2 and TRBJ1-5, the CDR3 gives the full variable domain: GAGVSQSPSNKVTEKGKDVELRCDPISGHTALYWYRQSLGQGLEFLIYFQGNSAPDKSGLPSDRFSAERTGGSVSTLTIQRTQQEDSAVYLCASSLALNPGGFGQPQHFGDGTRLSIL.